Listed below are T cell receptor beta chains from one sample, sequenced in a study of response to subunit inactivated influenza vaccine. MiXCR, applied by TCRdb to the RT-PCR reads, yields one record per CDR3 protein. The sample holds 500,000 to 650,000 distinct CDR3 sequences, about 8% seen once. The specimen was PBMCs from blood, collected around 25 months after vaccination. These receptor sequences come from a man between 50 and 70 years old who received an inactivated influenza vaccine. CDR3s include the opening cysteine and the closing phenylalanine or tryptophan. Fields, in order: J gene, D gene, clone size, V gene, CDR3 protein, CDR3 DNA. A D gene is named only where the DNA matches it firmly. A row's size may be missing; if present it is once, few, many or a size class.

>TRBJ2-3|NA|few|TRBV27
CASSLSPRGGDTQYF
TGTGCCAGCAGTTTATCTCCCAGGGGCGGAGATACGCAGTATTTT
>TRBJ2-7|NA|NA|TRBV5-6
CASSLPTRGEQYF
TGTGCCAGCAGCTTACCCACGCGCGGCGAGCAGTACTTC
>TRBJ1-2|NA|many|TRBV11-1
CASSRNSRGYTF
TGTGCCAGCAGTCGAAACAGCCGCGGCTACACCTTC
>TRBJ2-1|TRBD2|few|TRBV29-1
CSGLKREGLNEQFF
TGCAGCGGACTTAAGCGGGAGGGCCTCAATGAGCAGTTCTTC
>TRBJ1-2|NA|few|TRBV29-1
CSVPILNYGYTF
TGCAGCGTTCCCATACTTAACTATGGCTACACCTTC
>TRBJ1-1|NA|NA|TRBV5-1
CASSQRIQNTEAFF
TGCGCCAGCAGCCAACGCATTCAGAACACTGAAGCTTTCTTT
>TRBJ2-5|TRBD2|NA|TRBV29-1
CSVEDWGTSGVQETQYF
TGCAGCGTTGAAGATTGGGGGACTAGCGGGGTTCAAGAGACCCAGTACTTC
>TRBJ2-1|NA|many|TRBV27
CASSLWVSSYNEQFF
TGTGCCAGCAGTTTATGGGTGAGCTCCTACAATGAGCAGTTCTTC
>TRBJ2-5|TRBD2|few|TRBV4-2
CASSQDNQRGLQETQYF
TGTGCCAGCAGCCAAGATAACCAGCGGGGGCTCCAAGAGACCCAGTACTTC
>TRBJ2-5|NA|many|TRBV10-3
CAISEGDRDVETQYF
TGTGCCATCAGTGAAGGCGATAGGGACGTGGAGACCCAGTACTTC
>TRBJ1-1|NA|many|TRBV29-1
CSVWGGAWTEAFF
TGCAGCGTTTGGGGGGGGGCGTGGACTGAAGCTTTCTTT
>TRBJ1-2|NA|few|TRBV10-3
CAISESSGGTVSYSVGNYGYTF
TGTGCCATCAGTGAGTCTTCAGGAGGGACGGTTTCATATTCAGTGGGAAACTATGGCTACACCTTC
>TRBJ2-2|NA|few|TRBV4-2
CASSQDQVSYTGELFF
TGTGCCAGCAGCCAAGATCAGGTCTCCTACACCGGGGAGCTGTTTTTT
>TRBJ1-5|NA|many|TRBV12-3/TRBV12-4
CASSLGFGHQPQHF
TGTGCCAGCAGTTTAGGATTTGGGCATCAGCCCCAGCATTTT